Sequencing of this TCR beta chain was carried out in a study of STAT3 mutations in large granular lymphocyte leukemia. The method was immunoSEQ multiplex PCR; TCRdb's version includes in-frame clones alone and lacks a portion of them. The repertoire includes roughly 40,000 clones, approximately 78% of them detected once, and 0.43% sits in the top ten. With respect to this clone: The target antigen is unknown.

Regarding the study as a whole: Every T-cell large granular lymphocyte leukemia patient had at least one immunodominant TCR beta clonotype. Samples missed the first appearance of the clone.

Germline CDR1 GTSNPN, CDR2 SVGIG (reference sequence). The J segment lost 8 bases and the V segment lost 2 bases, leaving 7 bases of the junction unmatched. This CDR3 has 14 amino acids. This receptor was taken from a human donor with T large granular lymphocyte leukemia. Some clones in this sample may be carry-over from other donors' samples. The chain joins TRBV30 to TRBJ1-2; 11 bases align to TRBD1. What was sequenced was PBMCs. The CDR3 sequence is CAWSSGQGASGYTF. CDR3 in DNA: TGTGCCTGGAGTTCAGGACAGGGGGCGTCGGGCTACACCTTC.